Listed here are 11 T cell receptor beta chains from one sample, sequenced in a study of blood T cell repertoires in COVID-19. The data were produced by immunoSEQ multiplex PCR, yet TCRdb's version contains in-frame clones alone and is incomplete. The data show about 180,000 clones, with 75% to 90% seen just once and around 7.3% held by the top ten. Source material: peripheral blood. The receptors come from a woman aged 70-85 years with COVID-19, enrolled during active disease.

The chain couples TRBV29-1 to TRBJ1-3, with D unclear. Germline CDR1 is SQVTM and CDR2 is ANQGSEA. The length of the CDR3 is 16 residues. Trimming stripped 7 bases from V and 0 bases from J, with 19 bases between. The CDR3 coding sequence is TGCAGCGCCGGACCATCGGGGTCGGACTCTGGAAACACCATATATTTT. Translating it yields CSAGPSGSDSGNTIYF.

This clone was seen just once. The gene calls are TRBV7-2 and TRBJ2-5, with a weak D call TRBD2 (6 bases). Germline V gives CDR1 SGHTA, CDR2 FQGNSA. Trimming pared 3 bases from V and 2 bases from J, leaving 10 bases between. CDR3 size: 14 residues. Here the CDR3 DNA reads TGTGCCAGCAGCTTCCGACTAGGTCAAGAGACCCAGTACTTC. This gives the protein CASSFRLGQETQYF.

The DNA for the CDR3 is TGTGCCAGCTCACCAACAGGGGCGGCTGAAGCTTTCTTT. Translated: CASSPTGAAEAFF. This chain uses TRBV18 with TRBJ1-1; the match to TRBD1 covers 7 bases. Germline V gives CDR1 KGHSH, CDR2 LQKENI. V lost 2 bases to trimming and J lost 6 bases; unmatched junction nucleotides: 3. The CDR3 has 13 amino acids.

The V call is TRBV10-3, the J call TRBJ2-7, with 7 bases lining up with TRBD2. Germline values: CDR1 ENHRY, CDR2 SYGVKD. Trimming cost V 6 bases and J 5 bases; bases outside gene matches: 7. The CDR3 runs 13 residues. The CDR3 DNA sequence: TGTGCCATCAGGGGGGAGGGTGGCCACGAGCAGTACTTC. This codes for CAIRGEGGHEQYF.

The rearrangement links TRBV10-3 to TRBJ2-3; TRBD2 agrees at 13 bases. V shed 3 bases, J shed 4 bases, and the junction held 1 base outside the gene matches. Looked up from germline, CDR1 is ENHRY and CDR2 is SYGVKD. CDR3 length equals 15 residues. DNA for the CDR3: TGTGCCATCAGTGAAGGACTAGCGGGAGCAGATACGCAGTATTTT. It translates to CAISEGLAGADTQYF.

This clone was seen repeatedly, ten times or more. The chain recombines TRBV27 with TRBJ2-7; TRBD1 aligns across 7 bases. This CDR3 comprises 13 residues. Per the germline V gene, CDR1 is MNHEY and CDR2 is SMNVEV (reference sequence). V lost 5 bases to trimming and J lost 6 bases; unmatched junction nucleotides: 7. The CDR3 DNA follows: TGTGCCAGCAGTCTCAGGGGGTTGGGCGAGCAGTACTTC. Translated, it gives CASSLRGLGEQYF.

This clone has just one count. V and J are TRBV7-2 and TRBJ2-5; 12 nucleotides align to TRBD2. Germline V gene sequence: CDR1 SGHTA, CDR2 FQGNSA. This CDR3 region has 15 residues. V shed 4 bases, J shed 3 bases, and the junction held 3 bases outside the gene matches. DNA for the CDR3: TGTGCCAGCAGCTCATCTAGCGGGAGGGAAGAGACCCAGTACTTC. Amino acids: CASSSSSGREETQYF.

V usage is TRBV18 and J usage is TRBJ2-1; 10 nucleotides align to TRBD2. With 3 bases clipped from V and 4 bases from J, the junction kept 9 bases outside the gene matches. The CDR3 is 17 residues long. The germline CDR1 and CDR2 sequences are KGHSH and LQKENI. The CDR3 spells CASSPRTSGITYNEQFF. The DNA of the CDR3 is TGTGCCAGCTCACCTAGGACTAGCGGTATCACGTACAATGAGCAGTTCTTC.

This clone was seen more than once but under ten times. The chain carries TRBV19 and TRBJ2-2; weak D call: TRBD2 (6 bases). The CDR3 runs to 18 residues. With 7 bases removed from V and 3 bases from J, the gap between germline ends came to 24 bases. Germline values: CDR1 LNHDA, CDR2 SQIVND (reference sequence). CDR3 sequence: CASTIIFRGRGYTGELFF. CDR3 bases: TGTGCCAGTACCATTATCTTCCGGGGGAGAGGTTACACCGGGGAGCTGTTTTTT.

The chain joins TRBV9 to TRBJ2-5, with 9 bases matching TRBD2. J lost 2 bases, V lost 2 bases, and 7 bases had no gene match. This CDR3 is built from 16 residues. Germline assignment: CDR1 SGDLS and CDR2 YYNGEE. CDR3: CASSVQAGGLQETQYF. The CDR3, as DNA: TGTGCCAGCAGCGTCCAAGCGGGAGGACTACAAGAGACCCAGTACTTC.

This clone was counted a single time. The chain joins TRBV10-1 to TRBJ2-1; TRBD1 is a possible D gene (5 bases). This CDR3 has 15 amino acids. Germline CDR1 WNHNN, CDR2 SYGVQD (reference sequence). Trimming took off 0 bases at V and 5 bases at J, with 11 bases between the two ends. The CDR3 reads CASSESAGFNNEQFF. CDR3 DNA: TGCGCCAGCAGTGAGTCGGCAGGGTTCAACAATGAGCAGTTCTTC.